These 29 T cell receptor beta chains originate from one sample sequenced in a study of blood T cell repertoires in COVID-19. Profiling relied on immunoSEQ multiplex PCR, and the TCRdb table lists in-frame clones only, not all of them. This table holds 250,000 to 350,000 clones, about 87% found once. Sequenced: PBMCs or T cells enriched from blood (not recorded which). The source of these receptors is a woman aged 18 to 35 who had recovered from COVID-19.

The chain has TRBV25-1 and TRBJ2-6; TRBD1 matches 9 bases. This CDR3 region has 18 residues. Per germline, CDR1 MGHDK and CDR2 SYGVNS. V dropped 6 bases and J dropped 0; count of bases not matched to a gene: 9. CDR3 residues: CASSDRDRVHSGANVLTF. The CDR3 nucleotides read TGTGCCAGCAGCGACCGGGACAGGGTTCACTCTGGGGCCAACGTCCTGACTTTC.

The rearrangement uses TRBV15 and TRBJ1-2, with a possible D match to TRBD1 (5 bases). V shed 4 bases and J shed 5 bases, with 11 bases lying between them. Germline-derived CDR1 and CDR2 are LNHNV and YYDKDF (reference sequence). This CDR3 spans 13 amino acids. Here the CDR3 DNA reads TGTGCCACCAGCACCCAGGGTGGGTATGGCTACACCTTC. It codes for CATSTQGGYGYTF.

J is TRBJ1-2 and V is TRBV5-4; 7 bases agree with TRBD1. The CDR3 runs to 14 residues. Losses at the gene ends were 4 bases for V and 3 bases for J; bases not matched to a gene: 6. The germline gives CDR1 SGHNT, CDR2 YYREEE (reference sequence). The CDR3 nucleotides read TGTGCCAGCAGCAGACCAGGACAGGACTATGGCTACACCTTC. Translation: CASSRPGQDYGYTF.

CDR3 sequence reads: CATSDLLDGQPQHF. The DNA for the CDR3 is TGTGCCACCAGTGACCTTCTAGACGGTCAGCCCCAGCATTTT. This rearrangement joins TRBV24-1 to TRBJ1-5; D remains ambiguous. Germline loops: CDR1 KGHDR, CDR2 SFDVKD. The CDR3 loop spans 14 amino acids. V was shortened by 4 bases and J by 6 bases, with 12 bases between the two germline ends.

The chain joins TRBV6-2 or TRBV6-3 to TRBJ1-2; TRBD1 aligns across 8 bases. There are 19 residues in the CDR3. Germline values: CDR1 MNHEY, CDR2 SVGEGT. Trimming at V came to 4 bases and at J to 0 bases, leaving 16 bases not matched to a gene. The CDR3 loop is CASSLSRDRYQRSNYGYTF. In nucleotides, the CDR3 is TGTGCCAGCAGTTTGTCCCGGGACAGGTACCAGCGTTCTAACTATGGCTACACCTTC.

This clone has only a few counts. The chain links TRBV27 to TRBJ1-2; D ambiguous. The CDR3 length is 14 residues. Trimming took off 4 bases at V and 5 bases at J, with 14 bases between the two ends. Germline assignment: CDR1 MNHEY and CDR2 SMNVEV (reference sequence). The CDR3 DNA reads TGTGCCAGCAGTTCCCATGTAGAGGTTTATGGCTACACCTTC. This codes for CASSSHVEVYGYTF.

Here the CDR3 DNA reads TGTGCCTGGAGTTTAGGGAGAAAGACTGAAGCTTTCTTT. Encoded protein: CAWSLGRKTEAFF. J is TRBJ1-1 and V is TRBV30; D gene uncertain. Germline CDR1 and CDR2: GTSNPN and SVGIG (reference sequence). This CDR3 comprises 13 residues. The germline V and J ends were trimmed by 2 bases and 5 bases, with 12 bases remaining between them.

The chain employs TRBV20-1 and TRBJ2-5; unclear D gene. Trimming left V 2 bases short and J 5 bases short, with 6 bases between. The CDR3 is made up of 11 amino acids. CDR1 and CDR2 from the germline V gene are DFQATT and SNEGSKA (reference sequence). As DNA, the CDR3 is TGCAGTGCTAGACTAACGGAGACCCAGTACTTC. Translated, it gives CSARLTETQYF.

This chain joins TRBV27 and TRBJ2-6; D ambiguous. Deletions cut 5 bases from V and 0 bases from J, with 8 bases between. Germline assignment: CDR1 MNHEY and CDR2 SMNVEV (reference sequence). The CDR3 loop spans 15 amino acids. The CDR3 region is CASSGRSSGANVLTF. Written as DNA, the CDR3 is TGTGCCAGCAGTGGGCGAAGCTCTGGGGCCAACGTCCTGACTTTC.

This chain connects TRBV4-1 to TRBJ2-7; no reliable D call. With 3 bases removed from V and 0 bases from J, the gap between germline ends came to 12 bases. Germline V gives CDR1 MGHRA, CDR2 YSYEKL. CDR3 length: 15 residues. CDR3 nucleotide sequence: TGCGCCAGCAGCCAGTCCCTGAGAAGCTCCTACGAGCAGTACTTC. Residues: CASSQSLRSSYEQYF.

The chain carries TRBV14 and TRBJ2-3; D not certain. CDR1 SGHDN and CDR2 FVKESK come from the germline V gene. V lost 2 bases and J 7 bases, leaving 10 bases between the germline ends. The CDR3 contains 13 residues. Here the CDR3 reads CASSQLTRHTQYF. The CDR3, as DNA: TGTGCCAGCAGCCAACTAACCCGCCATACGCAGTATTTT.

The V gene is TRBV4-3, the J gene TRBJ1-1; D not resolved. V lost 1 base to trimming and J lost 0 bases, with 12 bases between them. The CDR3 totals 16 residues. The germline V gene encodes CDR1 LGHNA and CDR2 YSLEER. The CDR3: CASSQVPGILNTEAFF. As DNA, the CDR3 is TGCGCCAGCAGCCAAGTTCCGGGGATCCTGAACACTGAAGCTTTCTTT.

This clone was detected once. The CDR3 reads CASSQRRGAPNEKLFF. For the CDR3, the DNA is TGTGCCAGCAGCCAGCGTCGGGGGGCACCAAATGAAAAACTGTTTTTT. This sequence joins TRBV7-9 and TRBJ1-4; TRBD1 is a possible D gene (6 bases). Trimming shortened V by 5 bases and J by 5 bases, and 18 bases separated the two germline ends. In germline, CDR1 is SEHNR, CDR2 FQNEAQ (reference sequence). This CDR3 has 16 amino acids.

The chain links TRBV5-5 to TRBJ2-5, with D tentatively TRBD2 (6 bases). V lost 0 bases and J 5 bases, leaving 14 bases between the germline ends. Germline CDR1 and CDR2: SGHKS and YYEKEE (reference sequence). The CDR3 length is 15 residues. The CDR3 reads CASSLAGTGVETQYF. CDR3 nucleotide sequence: TGTGCCAGCAGCTTGGCCGGGACGGGAGTGGAGACCCAGTACTTC.

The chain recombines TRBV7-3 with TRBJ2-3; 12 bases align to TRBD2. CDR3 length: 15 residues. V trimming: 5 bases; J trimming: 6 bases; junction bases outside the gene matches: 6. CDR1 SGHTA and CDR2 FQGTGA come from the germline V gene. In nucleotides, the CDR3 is TGTGCCAGCAGCGCGGGACTAGCGGGTTTTGATACGCAGTATTTT. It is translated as CASSAGLAGFDTQYF.

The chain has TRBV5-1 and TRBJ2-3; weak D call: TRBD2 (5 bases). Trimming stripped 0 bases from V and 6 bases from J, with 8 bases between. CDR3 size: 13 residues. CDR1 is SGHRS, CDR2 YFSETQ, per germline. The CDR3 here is CASSLVGGDTQYF. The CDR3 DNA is TGCGCCAGCAGCTTGGTTGGCGGGGATACGCAGTATTTT. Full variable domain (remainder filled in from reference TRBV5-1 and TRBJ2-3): KAGVTQTPRYLIKTRGQQVTLSCSPISGHRSVSWYQQTPGQGLQFLFEYFSETQRNKGNFPGRFSGRQFSNSRSEMNVSTLELGDSALYLCASSLVGGDTQYFGPGTRLTVL.

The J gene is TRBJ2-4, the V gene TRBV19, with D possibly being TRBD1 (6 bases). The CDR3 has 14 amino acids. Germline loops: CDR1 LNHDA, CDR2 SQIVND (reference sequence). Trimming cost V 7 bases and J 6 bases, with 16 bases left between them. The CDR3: CASTAQGGVNIQYF. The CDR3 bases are TGTGCCAGTACCGCACAAGGGGGTGTAAACATTCAGTACTTC.

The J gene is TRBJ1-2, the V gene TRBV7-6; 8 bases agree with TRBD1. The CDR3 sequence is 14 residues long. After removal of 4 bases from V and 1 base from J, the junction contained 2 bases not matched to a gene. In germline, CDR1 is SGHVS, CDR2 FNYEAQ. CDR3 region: CASSSGQGNYGYTF. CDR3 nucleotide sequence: TGTGCCAGCAGCTCTGGACAGGGTAACTATGGCTACACCTTC.

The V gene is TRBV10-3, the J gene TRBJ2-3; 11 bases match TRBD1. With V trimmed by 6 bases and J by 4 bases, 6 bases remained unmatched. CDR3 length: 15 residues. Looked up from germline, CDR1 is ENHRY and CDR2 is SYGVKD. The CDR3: CAIRGTGGSADTQYF. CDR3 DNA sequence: TGTGCCATCAGGGGGACAGGGGGAAGTGCAGATACGCAGTATTTT.

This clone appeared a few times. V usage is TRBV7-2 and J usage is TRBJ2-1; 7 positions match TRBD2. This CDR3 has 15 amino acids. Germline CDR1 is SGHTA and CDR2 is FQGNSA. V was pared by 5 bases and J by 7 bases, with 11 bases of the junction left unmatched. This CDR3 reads CASSLWTSLGNEQFF. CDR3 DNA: TGTGCCAGCAGCCTCTGGACTAGTCTTGGGAATGAGCAGTTCTTC.

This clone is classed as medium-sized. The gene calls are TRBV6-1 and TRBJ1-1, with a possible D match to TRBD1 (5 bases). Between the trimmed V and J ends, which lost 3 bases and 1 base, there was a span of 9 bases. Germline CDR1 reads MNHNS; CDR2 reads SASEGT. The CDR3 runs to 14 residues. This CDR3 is CASSDGAENTEAFF. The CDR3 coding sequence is TGTGCCAGCAGTGATGGGGCGGAGAACACTGAAGCTTTCTTT.

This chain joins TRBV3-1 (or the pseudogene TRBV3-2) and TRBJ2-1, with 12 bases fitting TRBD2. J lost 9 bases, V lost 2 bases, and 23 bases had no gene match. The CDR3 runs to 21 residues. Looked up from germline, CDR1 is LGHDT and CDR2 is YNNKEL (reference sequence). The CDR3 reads CASSQITGLAGGKSHFFEQFF. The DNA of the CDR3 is TGTGCCAGCAGCCAAATCACGGGGCTAGCGGGGGGGAAATCCCACTTTTTTGAGCAGTTCTTC.

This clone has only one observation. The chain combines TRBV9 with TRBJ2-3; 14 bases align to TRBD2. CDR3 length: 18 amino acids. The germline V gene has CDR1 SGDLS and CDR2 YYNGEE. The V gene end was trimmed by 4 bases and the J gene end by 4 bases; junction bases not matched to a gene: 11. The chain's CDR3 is CASSLPGTSGGRSDTQYF. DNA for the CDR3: TGTGCCAGCAGCCTTCCCGGGACTAGCGGGGGTCGATCAGATACGCAGTATTTT.

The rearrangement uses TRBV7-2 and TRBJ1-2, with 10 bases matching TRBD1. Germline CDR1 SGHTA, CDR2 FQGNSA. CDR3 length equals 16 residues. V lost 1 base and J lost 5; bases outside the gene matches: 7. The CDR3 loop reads CASSLVGWDRGYGYTF. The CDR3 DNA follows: TGTGCCAGCAGCTTAGTTGGATGGGACAGGGGATATGGCTACACCTTC.

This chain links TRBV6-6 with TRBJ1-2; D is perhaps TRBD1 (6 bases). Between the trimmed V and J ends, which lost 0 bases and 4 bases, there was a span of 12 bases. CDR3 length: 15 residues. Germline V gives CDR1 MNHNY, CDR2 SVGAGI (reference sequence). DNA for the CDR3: TGTGCCAGCAGTTACTCGATGTCAGGGGTCTATGGCTACACCTTC. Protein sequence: CASSYSMSGVYGYTF.

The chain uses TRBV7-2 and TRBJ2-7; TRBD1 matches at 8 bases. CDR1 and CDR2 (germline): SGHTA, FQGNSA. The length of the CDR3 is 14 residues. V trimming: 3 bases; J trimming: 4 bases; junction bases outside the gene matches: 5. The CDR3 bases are TGTGCCAGCAGCTTCAGCACAGGGGGGTACGAGCAGTACTTC. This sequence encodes CASSFSTGGYEQYF.

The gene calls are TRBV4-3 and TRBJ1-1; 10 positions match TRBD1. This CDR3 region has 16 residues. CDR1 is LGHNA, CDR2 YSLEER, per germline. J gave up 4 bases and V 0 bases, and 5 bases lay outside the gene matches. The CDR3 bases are TGCGCCAGCAGCCAAGATGGGCGGACAGGGGGCACTGAAGCTTTCTTT. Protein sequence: CASSQDGRTGGTEAFF.

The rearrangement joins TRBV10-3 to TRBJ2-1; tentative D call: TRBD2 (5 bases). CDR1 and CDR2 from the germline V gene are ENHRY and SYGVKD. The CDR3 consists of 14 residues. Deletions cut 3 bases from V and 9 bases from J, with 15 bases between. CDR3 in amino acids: CAISDRETASEQFF. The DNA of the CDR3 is TGTGCCATCAGTGACCGGGAAACAGCGAGTGAGCAGTTCTTC.

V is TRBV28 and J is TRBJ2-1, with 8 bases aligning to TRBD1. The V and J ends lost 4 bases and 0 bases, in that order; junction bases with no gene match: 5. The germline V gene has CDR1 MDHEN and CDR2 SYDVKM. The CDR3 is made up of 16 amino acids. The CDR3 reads CASSSQGASSYNEQFF. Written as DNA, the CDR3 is TGTGCCAGCAGTTCTCAGGGGGCCAGCTCCTACAATGAGCAGTTCTTC.